The 26 T cell receptor beta chains below were found in one sample sequenced in a study of control samples from healthy donors and cancer patients (dated by TCRdb to 2018 to 2020). Library method: the immunoSEQ multiplex PCR assay. This is the immuneACCESS table as TCRdb keeps it, with only in-frame sequences that have V and J called. A part of the clones is gone; compared with another copy, unresolved V genes explain less than half, and the rest is unexplained. The sample table contains about 35,000 clones; only one count was recorded for approximately 93% of them. The top ten clonotypes cover 1.5% to 2% of the sample. Input material: PBMCs. The receptors shown here come from a man aged 35 to 55 with colorectal cancer.

About this clone itself: At the DNA level, this CDR3 is encoded by other sequences in the same sample as well. The rearrangement joins TRBV18 to TRBJ2-3; no reliable D call. Trimming took 6 bases from V and 6 from J, leaving 7 bases between them. This CDR3 region has 11 residues. Germline-derived CDR1 and CDR2 are KGHSH and LQKENI. In DNA form, the CDR3 reads TGTGCCAGCTCCCCCGGGGATACGCAGTATTTT. It codes for CASSPGDTQYF.

The J gene is TRBJ1-1, the V gene TRBV11-3, with D unclear. V gave up 6 bases and J gave up 1 base, with 15 bases separating them. CDR1 is SGHNT and CDR2 is YENEEA in the germline V gene. There are 15 residues in the CDR3. CDR3 nucleotide sequence: TGTGCCAGCAGGAAAAACCCGTCGGGGAACACTGAAGCTTTCTTT. It codes for CASRKNPSGNTEAFF.

In its sample, this clone was seen once. The gene calls are TRBV6-5 and TRBJ2-5, with D hard to call. Germline V CDR1 and CDR2: MNHEY, SVGAGI. This CDR3 comprises 13 residues. V gave up 5 bases and J gave up 4 bases, with 11 bases separating them. The CDR3 sequence: CASSLSRRETQYF. CDR3 nucleotide sequence: TGTGCCAGCAGTCTCTCCAGGAGAGAGACCCAGTACTTC.

The J gene is TRBJ1-4, the V gene TRBV14; 8 nucleotides match TRBD1. The V segment lost 4 bases and the J segment 5 bases; nucleotides outside the gene matches: 6. The CDR3 is 15 amino acids. Germline lookup yields CDR1 SGHDN and CDR2 FVKESK. CDR3 region: CASSRQGTRNEKLFF. In DNA, the CDR3 is TGTGCCAGCAGCCGACAGGGGACAAGGAATGAAAAACTGTTTTTT.

This rearrangement joins TRBV4-1 to TRBJ2-1; TRBD1 agrees at 8 bases. The CDR3 consists of 17 residues. Germline V gene data show CDR1 as MGHRA and CDR2 as YSYEKL. V was pared by 0 bases and J by 7 bases, with 11 bases of the junction left unmatched. CDR3 protein: CASSQDPDRGPLNEQFF. CDR3 bases: TGCGCCAGCAGCCAAGATCCCGACAGGGGCCCTTTGAATGAGCAGTTCTTC.

This clone was seen just once. The chain combines TRBV24-1 with TRBJ2-2; the match to TRBD1 covers 7 bases. The CDR3 extends over 16 amino acids. Trimming removed 9 bases from V and 0 bases from J; junction bases left unmatched: 9. Per germline, CDR1 KGHDR and CDR2 SFDVKD. The CDR3 DNA is TGTGCCACCCAAAACCCCGGGACAGCGAACACCGGGGAGCTGTTTTTT. It encodes CATQNPGTANTGELFF.

The rearrangement joins TRBV6-2 or TRBV6-3 to TRBJ2-3; D call uncertain. V shed 4 bases and J shed 6 bases, with 14 bases lying between them. Germline V gives CDR1 MNHEY, CDR2 SVGEGT. The CDR3 covers 14 residues. The DNA for the CDR3 is TGTGCCAGCAGTTTGGCTAGATTATTTGATACGCAGTATTTT. Amino acids: CASSLARLFDTQYF.

The rearrangement links TRBV9 to TRBJ1-6; possibly TRBD1 for D (5 bases). Deletions cut 3 bases from V and 8 bases from J, with 12 bases between. The germline V gene has CDR1 SGDLS and CDR2 YYNGEE. This CDR3 is built from 14 residues. For the CDR3, the DNA is TGTGCCAGCAGCGAAAAAGGGGAATATTCACCCCTCCACTTT. It encodes CASSEKGEYSPLHF.

J is TRBJ2-5 and V is TRBV4-1; D possibly corresponds to TRBD1 (5 bases). The CDR3 has 14 residues. The germline V gene has CDR1 MGHRA and CDR2 YSYEKL. The ends were cut back, 3 bases at V and 3 bases at J, with 11 bases in the middle. CDR3: CASSQVPTEETQYF. The CDR3 DNA reads as TGCGCCAGCAGCCAGGTGCCGACAGAAGAGACCCAGTACTTC.

The chain combines TRBV5-1 with TRBJ1-4; 9 bases are a match to TRBD1. This CDR3 comprises 18 residues. V lost 2 bases, J lost 0 bases, and 8 bases stayed unmatched. Germline V gene data show CDR1 as SGHRS and CDR2 as YFSETQ. The CDR3 loop is CASSLTGGRSSTNEKLFF. CDR3 DNA sequence: TGCGCCAGCAGCTTAACAGGGGGCCGATCGTCAACTAATGAAAAACTGTTTTTT.

This clone was found a few times. The genes are TRBV4-2 and TRBJ2-7, with 15 bases matching TRBD2. The V gene's germline CDR1 is LGHNA and CDR2 YNFKEQ. The V and J ends lost 3 bases and 6 bases, in that order; junction bases with no gene match: 6. This CDR3 comprises 16 residues. The CDR3 DNA reads as TGTGCCAGCAGCCAGTCCGGACTAGCGGGGGGGTTCGAGCAGTACTTC. The encoded protein is CASSQSGLAGGFEQYF.

V gene TRBV12-3 or TRBV12-4 combines with J gene TRBJ1-5; D possibly corresponds to TRBD1 (6 bases). The CDR3 consists of 13 residues. Trimming removed 6 bases at V and 5 bases at J, with 11 bases between. Written as DNA, the CDR3 is TGTGCCAGCAGCATTAGGGGGGATCAGCCCCAGCATTTT. Its protein product is CASSIRGDQPQHF.

V is TRBV7-3 and J is TRBJ2-1; 9 bases fit TRBD1. The J segment lost 9 bases and the V segment lost 6 bases, leaving 9 bases of the junction unmatched. The CDR3 totals 14 residues. CDR1 is SGHTA and CDR2 is FQGTGA in the germline V gene. The CDR3 coding sequence is TGTGCCAGCAGTGTGATCGGACAGGGGACTGAGCAGTTCTTC. This encodes CASSVIGQGTEQFF.

This chain links TRBV2 with TRBJ2-5; no definite D call. There are 11 residues in the CDR3. Germline CDR1 SNHLY, CDR2 FYNNEI. V lost 7 bases to trimming and J lost 5 bases, with 8 bases between them. In DNA form, the CDR3 reads TGTGCCAGCAAAGTAAGGGAGACCCAGTACTTC. This gives the protein CASKVRETQYF.

This clone appeared a single time. The J gene is TRBJ2-6, the V gene TRBV7-6; possibly TRBD1 for D (6 bases). Trimming pared 5 bases from V and 4 bases from J, leaving 12 bases between. There are 15 residues in the CDR3. Germline CDR1 and CDR2: SGHVS and FNYEAQ. This CDR3 reads CASSPRGNGANVLTF. CDR3 DNA sequence: TGTGCCAGCAGCCCAAGGGGGAACGGGGCCAACGTCCTGACTTTC.

For the CDR3, the DNA is TGTGCCAGTGAACCTACAGGGTCGACCTACAATGAGCAGTTCTTC. As protein: CASEPTGSTYNEQFF. This chain connects TRBV19 to TRBJ2-1, with D perhaps TRBD1 (6 bases). The germline V gene encodes CDR1 LNHDA and CDR2 SQIVND (reference sequence). V shed 8 bases and J shed 2 bases, with 16 bases lying between them. The CDR3 sequence is 15 residues long.

The chain joins TRBV5-1 to TRBJ1-3; D perhaps matches TRBD1 (5 bases). Germline CDR1 and CDR2: SGHRS and YFSETQ. This CDR3 is 16 amino acids long. The ends were cut back, 1 base at V and 2 bases at J, with 13 bases in the middle. Written as DNA, the CDR3 is TGCGCCAGCAGCTTGTTGGGGCAGGGAGCTGGAAACACCATATATTTT. Translated, it gives CASSLLGQGAGNTIYF.

Note on this clone: In the same sample, other DNA sequences code for this CDR3. V gene TRBV6-2 or TRBV6-3 combines with J gene TRBJ1-2; TRBD1 aligns across 7 bases. V shed 6 bases, J shed 7 bases, and the junction held 5 bases outside the gene matches. Germline V gives CDR1 MNHEY, CDR2 SVGEGT. The CDR3 has 12 amino acids. The CDR3 region is CASSPGQFGYTF. The CDR3 nucleotides are TGTGCCAGCAGCCCGGGACAGTTTGGCTACACCTTC.

The J gene is TRBJ2-2, the V gene TRBV2, with TRBD2 matching 9 bases. CDR3 size: 14 residues. Germline V gene sequence: CDR1 SNHLY, CDR2 FYNNEI. V shed 8 bases, J shed 5 bases, and the junction held 6 bases outside the gene matches. The DNA for the CDR3 is TGTGCCAGCGGATTGCTAGCGGGGACCGGGGAGCTGTTTTTT. Protein product: CASGLLAGTGELFF.

This clone was detected once. The rearrangement uses TRBV4-2 and TRBJ2-5; 10 bases match TRBD2. Trimming cost V 0 bases and J 5 bases; bases outside gene matches: 12. Germline V CDR1 and CDR2: LGHNA, YNFKEQ. The CDR3 has 18 amino acids. This chain's CDR3 is CASSQDLLAGPVGETQYF. The CDR3 region has the DNA TGTGCCAGCAGCCAAGATCTACTAGCGGGGCCCGTTGGGGAGACCCAGTACTTC.

The chain couples TRBV11-2 to TRBJ2-5; tentatively, D is TRBD1 (6 bases). In germline, CDR1 is SGHAT, CDR2 FQNNGV. The CDR3 runs to 16 residues. Trimming removed 5 bases at V and 2 bases at J, with 18 bases between. CDR3 sequence (DNA): TGTGCCAGCAGCCCCGGGACACTTGGACCTCAAGAGACCCAGTACTTC. Translated, it gives CASSPGTLGPQETQYF.

The chain recombines TRBV5-4 with TRBJ2-6, with 9 bases lining up with TRBD1. Losses at the gene ends were 4 bases for V and 1 base for J; bases not matched to a gene: 15. Per germline, CDR1 SGHNT and CDR2 YYREEE (reference sequence). The CDR3 totals 20 residues. The DNA of the CDR3 is TGTGCCAGCAGCCCCCCACCGGACAGGGGCCTAGTGTCTGGGGCCAACGTCCTGACTTTC. As protein: CASSPPPDRGLVSGANVLTF. Full variable domain (remainder filled in from reference TRBV5-4 and TRBJ2-6): ETGVTQSPTHLIKTRGQQVTLRCSSQSGHNTVSWYQQALGQGPQFIFQYYREEENGRGNFPPRFSGLQFPNYSSELNVNALELDDSALYLCASSPPPDRGLVSGANVLTFGAGSRLTVL.

The V gene is TRBV2, the J gene TRBJ1-4; D ambiguous. CDR1 SNHLY and CDR2 FYNNEI come from the germline V gene. CDR3 length: 14 residues. V lost 3 bases and J lost 4, with 9 bases in between. CDR3 coding DNA: TGTGCCAGCAGTGACGGGCGGGTTAATGAAAAACTGTTTTTT. Its translation is CASSDGRVNEKLFF. Drawing the rest from reference TRBV2 and TRBJ1-4, the complete variable domain is EPEVTQTPSHQVTQMGQEVILRCVPISNHLYFYWYRQILGQKVEFLVSFYNNEISEKSEIFDDQFSVERPDGSNFTLKIRSTKLEDSAMYFCASSDGRVNEKLFFGSGTQLSVL.

This chain connects TRBV2 to TRBJ1-5; D is unclear. The CDR3 extends over 14 amino acids. Trimming took 7 bases from V and 0 from J, leaving 10 bases between them. Germline V lookup: CDR1 SNHLY, CDR2 FYNNEI. The CDR3 loop reads CASKAEYSNQPQHF. In nucleotides, the CDR3 is TGTGCCAGCAAGGCTGAATATAGCAATCAGCCCCAGCATTTT.

The V and J genes are TRBV27 and TRBJ2-7, with unresolved D. V lost 7 bases and J lost 0, with 13 bases in between. The CDR3 covers 14 residues. Germline CDR1 and CDR2: MNHEY and SMNVEV (reference sequence). The chain's CDR3 is CASTSSRLSYEQYF. The CDR3 DNA reads as TGTGCCAGCACCTCTAGTCGCCTCTCCTACGAGCAGTACTTC.

The genes are TRBV7-9 and TRBJ1-1; D perhaps matches TRBD1 (6 bases). The CDR3 is 14 amino acids. Germline CDR1 is SEHNR and CDR2 is FQNEAQ (reference sequence). Trimming left V 2 bases short and J 1 base short, with 8 bases between. CDR3 protein: CASSLQGTNTEAFF. CDR3 nucleotide sequence: TGTGCCAGCAGCTTACAGGGGACGAACACTGAAGCTTTCTTT.